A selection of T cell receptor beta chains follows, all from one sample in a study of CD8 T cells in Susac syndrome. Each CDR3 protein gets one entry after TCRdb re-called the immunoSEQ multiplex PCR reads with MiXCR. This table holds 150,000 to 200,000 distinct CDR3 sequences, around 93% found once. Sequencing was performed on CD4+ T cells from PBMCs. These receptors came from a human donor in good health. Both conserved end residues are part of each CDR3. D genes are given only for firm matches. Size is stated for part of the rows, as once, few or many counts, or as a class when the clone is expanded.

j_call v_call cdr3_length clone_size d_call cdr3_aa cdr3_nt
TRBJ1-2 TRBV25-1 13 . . CASSAAHQNGYTF TGTGCCAGCAGTGCGGCTCATCAGAATGGCTACACCTTC
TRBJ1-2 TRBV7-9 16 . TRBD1 CASSRGQGMGGAGYTF TGTGCCAGCAGCCGTGGACAGGGGATGGGGGGCGCTGGCTACACCTTC
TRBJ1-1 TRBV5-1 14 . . CASSQDIMNTEAFF TGCGCCAGCAGTCAGGACATCATGAACACTGAAGCTTTCTTT
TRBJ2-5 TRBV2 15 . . CASSEAWGNGETQYF TGTGCCAGCAGTGAAGCGTGGGGTAATGGGGAGACCCAGTACTTC
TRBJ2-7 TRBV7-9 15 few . CASSLGAGLDYEQYF TGTGCCAGCAGCTTAGGGGCGGGACTCGACTACGAGCAGTACTTC
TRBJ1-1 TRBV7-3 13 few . CASSLTGSTEAFF TGTGCCAGCAGCTTAACAGGGTCCACTGAAGCTTTCTTT
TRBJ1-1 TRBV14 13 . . CASSPQTYTEAFF TGTGCCAGCAGCCCCCAAACTTACACTGAAGCTTTCTTT
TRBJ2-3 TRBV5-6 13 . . CASSLAWQGYQYF TGTGCCAGCAGCTTGGCCTGGCAGGGATATCAGTATTTT
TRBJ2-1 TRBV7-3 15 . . CASSRGTSSYNEQFF TGTGCCAGCAGCCGAGGTACTAGCTCCTACAATGAGCAGTTCTTC
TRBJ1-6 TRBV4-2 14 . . CASSHTTSNSPLHF TGTGCCAGCAGCCACACCACCTCCAATTCACCCCTCCACTTT
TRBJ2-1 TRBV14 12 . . CASSPGGRKQFF TGTGCCAGCAGCCCTGGTGGAAGGAAGCAGTTCTTC
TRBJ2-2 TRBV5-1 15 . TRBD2 CASTRISGENGELFF TGCGCCAGTACCCGGATAAGCGGGGAAAACGGGGAGCTGTTTTTT
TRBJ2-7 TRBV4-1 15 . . CASSPRLGSSYEQYF TGCGCCAGCAGCCCTCGGTTGGGAAGCTCCTACGAGCAGTACTTC
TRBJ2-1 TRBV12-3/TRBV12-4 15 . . CASSLEGGAYNEQFF TGTGCCAGCAGTTTGGAAGGAGGGGCCTACAATGAGCAGTTCTTC
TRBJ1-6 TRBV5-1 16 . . CASTMMGTPDNSPLHF TGCGCCAGCACCATGATGGGGACACCCGATAATTCACCCCTCCACTTT
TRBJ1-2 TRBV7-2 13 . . CASSRGRGYGYTF TGTGCCAGCAGCAGGGGTCGAGGCTATGGCTACACCTTC
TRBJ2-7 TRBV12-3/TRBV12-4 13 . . CASSWDSLGEQYF TGTGCCAGCAGTTGGGACTCATTGGGGGAGCAGTACTTC
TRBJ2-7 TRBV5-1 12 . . CASSPDRSRQYF TGCGCCAGCAGCCCCGACAGGTCACGGCAGTACTTC
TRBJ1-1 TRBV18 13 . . CASSPPVAGEAFF TGTGCCAGCTCACCACCCGTCGCGGGAGAAGCTTTCTTT
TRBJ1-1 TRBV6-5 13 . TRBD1 CASSRDRGTEAFF TGTGCCAGCAGCCGGGACAGGGGAACTGAAGCTTTCTTT